This T cell receptor (beta chain) originates from a study of OX40 agonist ivuxolimab in advanced cancers. Study context: Of the patients, three showed partial responses, one with hepatocellular carcinoma and two with cutaneous melanoma.

Blood got drawn at baseline, again on cycle 4 day 1, and then on cycle 7 day 1. In germline, CDR1 is SGHVS, CDR2 FQNEAQ. V lost 1 base and J 10 bases, leaving 5 bases between the germline ends. The CDR3 totals 11 residues. In this sample, this clone turned up once. As yet, its antigen is unknown. Whole-study results and caveats: Among the lowest peripheral clonal expansion occurred in 0.1-3.0 mg/kg partial responders. With doses of 0.1 to 3.0 mg/kg, CD4+ and CD8+ blood T cells had undergone clonal expansion by week 6.

Sequencing was performed with immunoSEQ multiplex PCR; in TCRdb, only in-frame clones are kept and a portion is missing. The sample lists 100,000 or so clones, about nine tenths occurring once. The starting material was CD4+ or CD8+ T cells sorted from blood, obtained in a trial of the OX40 agonist ivuxolimab. The TCR comes from an adult with an advanced solid tumor such as melanoma, head and neck, liver or kidney cancer. The gene calls are TRBV7-8 and TRBJ2-1; D is ambiguous. The CDR3 sequence is CASSLVWEQFF. The CDR3 DNA follows: TGTGCCAGCAGCTTAGTTTGGGAGCAGTTCTTC. The whole variable domain, remainder taken from reference TRBV7-8 and TRBJ2-1, is GAGVSQSPRYKVAKRGQDVALRCDPISGHVSLFWYQQALGQGPEFLTYFQNEAQLDKSGLPSDRFFAERPEGSVSTLKIQRTQQEDSAVYLCASSLVWEQFFGPGTRLTVL.